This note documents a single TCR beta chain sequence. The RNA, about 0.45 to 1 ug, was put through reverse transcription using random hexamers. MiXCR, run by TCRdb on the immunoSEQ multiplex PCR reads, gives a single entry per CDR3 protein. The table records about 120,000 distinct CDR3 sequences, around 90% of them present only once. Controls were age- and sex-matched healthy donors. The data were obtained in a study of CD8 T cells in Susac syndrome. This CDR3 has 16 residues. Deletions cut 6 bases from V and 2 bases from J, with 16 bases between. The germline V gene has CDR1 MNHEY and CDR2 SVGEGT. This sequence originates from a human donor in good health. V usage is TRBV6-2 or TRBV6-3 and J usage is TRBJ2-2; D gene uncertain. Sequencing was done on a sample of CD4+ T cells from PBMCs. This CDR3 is CASSHWVPLNTGELFF. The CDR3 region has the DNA TGTGCCAGCAGCCACTGGGTCCCCCTTAACACCGGGGAGCTGTTTTTT.